This T cell receptor (beta chain) came from a study of shared clonotypes between healthy human individuals. Study-wide background: Three plates each covered CD4 naive and memory; CD8 naive two, CD8 memory one.

It was into CD45RA+ naive and CD45RA-negative memory subsets that the CD4+ cells were split. On this clone: The antigen is unknown.

Several immunoSEQ plates held equal portions of the genomic DNA taken from each subset. Assay used: immunoSEQ multiplex PCR; TCRdb lists only in-frame clones, some missing. The sample has fewer than 1.4 million clones, around 78% seen once; the top ten hold 0.5% to 0.65%. Whole-study results and caveats: Richness estimates generally favored naive over memory subsets.

Material: memory CD4+ T cells from PBMCs. Subset noted: CD45RA-negative fraction. This sequence originates from a young man in good health. Some clones in this sample may be carry-over from other donors' samples.

For the CDR3, the DNA is TGTGCCATCACGAACACCGGGGAGCTGTTTTTT. This sequence encodes CAITNTGELFF. This chain joins TRBV10-3 and TRBJ2-2; D remains unclear. Trimming shortened V by 7 bases and J by 0 bases, and 0 bases separated the two germline ends. Germline V gene lookup returns CDR1 ENHRY and CDR2 SYGVKD. This CDR3 contains 11 residues.